This TCR beta chain appears in the sequencing data of a study of T-cell memory formation after mild COVID-19. At least ten counts were recorded for this clonotype. Trimming removed 4 bases from V and 2 bases from J; junction bases left unmatched: 1. CDR3 length: 13 amino acids. Germline V gives CDR1 LNHDA, CDR2 SQIVND (reference sequence). TCRdb itself ran the 5' RACE reads through MiXCR, one entry per CDR3 protein. The sample carries approximately 40,000 distinct CDR3 sequences, about an eighth recorded once. Sequencing was done on a sample of PBMCs or a T cell subset sorted from them (not recorded which). The V gene is TRBV19, the J gene TRBJ2-7, with 8 bases identical to TRBD1. The receptor was derived from a young man who had mild COVID-19 (a few samples of this study predate the infection). Cell type and time point are not known. This CDR3 is CASSTTGAYEQYF. CDR3 nucleotide sequence: TGTGCCAGTAGTACGACAGGGGCCTACGAGCAGTACTTC.